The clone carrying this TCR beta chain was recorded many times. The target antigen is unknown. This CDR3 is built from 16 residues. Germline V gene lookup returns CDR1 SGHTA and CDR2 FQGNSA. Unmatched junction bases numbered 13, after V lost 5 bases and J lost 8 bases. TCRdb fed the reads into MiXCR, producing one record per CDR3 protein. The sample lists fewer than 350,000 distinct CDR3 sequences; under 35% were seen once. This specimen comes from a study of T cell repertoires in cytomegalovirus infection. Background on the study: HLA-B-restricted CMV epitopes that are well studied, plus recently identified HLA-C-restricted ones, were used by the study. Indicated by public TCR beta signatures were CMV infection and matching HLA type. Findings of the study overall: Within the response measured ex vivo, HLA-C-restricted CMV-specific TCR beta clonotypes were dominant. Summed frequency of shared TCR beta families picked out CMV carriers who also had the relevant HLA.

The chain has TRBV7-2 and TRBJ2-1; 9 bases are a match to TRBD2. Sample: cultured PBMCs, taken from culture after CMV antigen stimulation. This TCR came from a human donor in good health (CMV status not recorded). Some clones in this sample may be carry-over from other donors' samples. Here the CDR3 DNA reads TGTGCCAGCAGCCGAGAGGGCGGGAGGGCCCTGGATGAGCAGTTCTTC. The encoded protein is CASSREGGRALDEQFF.